The next 14 T cell receptor beta chains were all read from a single sample in a study of cytomegalovirus exposure and HLA in healthy donors. This PCR relied on a set of 60 Vbeta primers and 13 Jbeta primers. Libraries were prepared by immunoSEQ multiplex PCR; TCRdb keeps only in-frame clonotypes and omits some of them. The data contain 100,000 to 150,000 clones, less than 90% of them seen just once; the ten biggest clones take up around 20%. Sequenced: PBMCs. Receptors were obtained from a man between 18 and 35 years old in good health and CMV-seropositive.

This chain links TRBV6-1 with TRBJ1-1; D perhaps matches TRBD1 (5 bases). Germline V gene data show CDR1 as MNHNS and CDR2 as SASEGT. V was clipped by 5 bases and J by 1 base, with 14 bases between them. The CDR3 has 15 amino acids. The CDR3 spells CASSSQGGGNTEAFF. As DNA, the CDR3 is TGTGCCAGCAGTTCCCAGGGTGGCGGGAACACTGAAGCTTTCTTT.

The rearrangement uses TRBV12-5 and TRBJ1-5, with 9 bases that match TRBD1. The CDR3 extends over 15 amino acids. The V gene's germline CDR1 is LGHNT and CDR2 FRNRAP. The junction had 5 bases not matched to a gene; V was cut back by 2 bases and J by 6 bases. This CDR3 is CASGLWDREGQPQHF. The DNA for the CDR3 is TGTGCTAGTGGTTTGTGGGACAGGGAGGGTCAGCCCCAGCATTTT.

V usage is TRBV29-1 and J usage is TRBJ2-2; 10 nucleotides agree with TRBD2. This CDR3 spans 17 amino acids. Germline V lookup: CDR1 SQVTM, CDR2 ANQGSEA. The trim removed 2 bases at V and 6 bases at J, leaving 12 bases unmatched. The CDR3 region is CSVERPAGGPLPGELFF. Written as DNA, the CDR3 is TGCAGCGTTGAACGGCCAGCGGGGGGGCCGTTGCCCGGGGAGCTGTTTTTT.

The genes are TRBV30 and TRBJ1-1; 9 bases map to TRBD1. The trim removed 3 bases at V and 3 bases at J, leaving 2 bases unmatched. The germline gives CDR1 GTSNPN, CDR2 SVGIG (reference sequence). The CDR3 runs 13 residues. The CDR3 loop reads CAWRGQGYTEAFF. CDR3 coding DNA: TGTGCCTGGAGAGGACAGGGGTACACTGAAGCTTTCTTT.

This clone was detected only a few times. J is TRBJ2-7 and V is TRBV6-5, with D unclear. This CDR3 region has 12 residues. V shed 5 bases and J shed 1 base, with 6 bases lying between them. Germline loops: CDR1 MNHEY, CDR2 SVGAGI. The chain's CDR3 is CASSNSSYEQYF. The DNA of the CDR3 is TGTGCCAGCAGTAACAGTTCCTACGAGCAGTACTTC.

The chain links TRBV28 to TRBJ2-5, with TRBD2 matching over 8 bases. The CDR3 is 16 residues long. V trimming: 8 bases; J trimming: 0 bases; junction bases outside the gene matches: 11. Germline V gives CDR1 MDHEN, CDR2 SYDVKM. CDR3 bases: TGTGCCAGCTCACGACTCGGCGGGGGGAACCAAGAGACCCAGTACTTC. Encoded protein: CASSRLGGGNQETQYF.

The rearrangement uses TRBV19 and TRBJ1-1, with D perhaps TRBD1 (5 bases). Germline CDR1 reads LNHDA; CDR2 reads SQIVND (reference sequence). V gave up 3 bases and J gave up 9 bases, with 14 bases separating them. The CDR3 contains 13 residues. The CDR3 nucleotides read TGTGCCAGTAGTATGTACCGGGGGGATAAAGCTTTCTTT. It yields the protein CASSMYRGDKAFF. Based on the CDR3 plus reference TRBV19 and TRBJ1-1, the full variable domain is DGGITQSPKYLFRKEGQNVTLSCEQNLNHDAMYWYRQDPGQGLRLIYYSQIVNDFQKGDIAEGYSVSREKKESFPLTVTSAQKNPTAFYLCASSMYRGDKAFFGQGTRLTVV.

This chain joins TRBV6-6 and TRBJ1-5, with D tentatively TRBD1 (5 bases). V was trimmed by 8 bases and J by 4 bases, leaving 15 bases between them. The CDR3 runs to 14 residues. Germline V gives CDR1 MNHNY, CDR2 SVGAGI (reference sequence). CDR3 residues: CASPQAGENQPQHF. The CDR3 bases are TGTGCCAGCCCCCAGGCGGGGGAAAATCAGCCCCAGCATTTT.

The chain employs TRBV19 and TRBJ1-5; TRBD1 might be the D (5 bases). The CDR3 sequence is 14 residues long. V lost 8 bases and J lost 5, with 16 bases in between. The germline CDR1 and CDR2 sequences are LNHDA and SQIVND (reference sequence). The DNA of the CDR3 is TGTGCCAGTGAGGACCCAGGACACTATCAGCCCCAGCATTTT. Translating gives CASEDPGHYQPQHF.

The V gene is TRBV6-6, the J gene TRBJ1-4; weak D call: TRBD1 (5 bases). Trimming cost V 2 bases and J 0 bases, with 7 bases left between them. The CDR3 runs to 15 residues. CDR1 and CDR2 from the germline V gene are MNHNY and SVGAGI (reference sequence). CDR3 DNA: TGTGCCAGCAGTTACGACAGCGCAACTAATGAAAAACTGTTTTTT. Its translation: CASSYDSATNEKLFF.

The rearrangement joins TRBV30 to TRBJ2-3; a weak D match, TRBD2 (5 bases). The CDR3 spans 15 residues. Between the trimmed V and J ends, which lost 2 bases and 6 bases, there was a span of 18 bases. Germline V CDR1 and CDR2: GTSNPN, SVGIG (reference sequence). CDR3 nucleotide sequence: TGTGCCTGGAGTTATCCCGGGGTAGACGGGGATACGCAGTATTTT. As protein: CAWSYPGVDGDTQYF.

The V call is TRBV9, the J call TRBJ2-3; D is unresolved. Trimming removed 6 bases at V and 4 bases at J, with 12 bases between. The CDR3 has 13 residues. Germline V CDR1 and CDR2: SGDLS, YYNGEE. The CDR3 reads CASTPENADTQYF. CDR3 sequence (DNA): TGTGCCAGCACCCCGGAGAACGCAGATACGCAGTATTTT.

The chain carries TRBV6-1 and TRBJ2-2; TRBD2 is a possible D gene (6 bases). Trimming stripped 7 bases from V and 3 bases from J, with 9 bases between. This CDR3 comprises 13 residues. The germline V gene has CDR1 MNHNS and CDR2 SASEGT. CDR3 in DNA: TGTGCCAGCATGGGGGGAGACACCGGGGAGCTGTTTTTT. Amino acid sequence: CASMGGDTGELFF.

The chain uses TRBV7-9 and TRBJ2-3; 7 nucleotides line up with TRBD1. V shed 1 base, J shed 9 bases, and the junction held 7 bases outside the gene matches. The CDR3 totals 14 residues. Germline V gene sequence: CDR1 SEHNR, CDR2 FQNEAQ (reference sequence). CDR3 bases: TGTGCCAGCAGCTTAGGACAGGGAACGGGGACGCAGTATTTT. Protein: CASSLGQGTGTQYF. Filled out from reference TRBV7-9 and TRBJ2-3, the complete variable domain reads DTGVSQNPRHKITKRGQNVTFRCDPISEHNRLYWYRQTLGQGPEFLTYFQNEAQLEKSRLLSDRFSAERPKGSFSTLEIQRTEQGDSAMYLCASSLGQGTGTQYFGPGTRLTVL.